This T cell receptor beta chain was found in a study of blood T cell repertoires in COVID-19. This CDR3 is built from 14 residues. With 5 bases removed from V and 3 bases from J, the gap between germline ends came to 14 bases. From germline, CDR1 is GTSNPN and CDR2 SVGIG (reference sequence). The protocol was immunoSEQ multiplex PCR, while the TCRdb copy is restricted to in-frame clones and leaves out a portion. The table shows some 50,000 clones, with 86% occurring only once. V gene TRBV30 combines with J gene TRBJ1-3; no definite D call. The TCR comes from a woman aged 45-60 years who had recovered from COVID-19. Sequences were obtained from PBMCs or T cells enriched from blood (not recorded which). The CDR3 sequence is CAWVPGGLGNTIYF. Written as DNA, the CDR3 is TGTGCCTGGGTCCCGGGCGGGCTTGGAAACACCATATATTTT.